The 10 T cell receptor beta chains below come from one sample, sequenced in a study of T-cell reconstitution after alpha-beta-depleted transplantation in children. Unique molecular identifiers tagged the TCRbeta library. TCRdb re-called the PCR reads through MiXCR, storing one row per CDR3 protein. Of about 400,000 distinct CDR3 sequences listed, roughly 21% are singletons. Sequencing was performed on PBMCs from the stem cell graft donor, taken from the stem cell graft. Receptors were obtained from a human donor who donated a stem cell graft to a child with acute myeloid leukemia.

A few counts support this clonotype. The V call is TRBV20-1, the J call TRBJ2-5; 12 bases align to TRBD2. The V gene end was trimmed by 4 bases and the J gene end by 2 bases; junction bases not matched to a gene: 2. The CDR3 has 14 residues. The germline V gene encodes CDR1 DFQATT and CDR2 SNEGSKA (reference sequence). This CDR3 is CSANGLAGQETQYF. CDR3 in DNA: TGCAGTGCTAACGGACTAGCGGGGCAAGAGACCCAGTACTTC.

Many counts were recorded for this clonotype. The rearrangement uses TRBV12-3 or TRBV12-4 and TRBJ2-1, with 10 bases aligning to TRBD1. This CDR3 spans 16 amino acids. The J segment lost 3 bases and the V segment lost 3 bases, leaving 5 bases of the junction unmatched. The CDR3 is CASSFHRDRGYNEQFF. Here the CDR3 DNA reads TGTGCCAGCAGTTTTCATCGGGACAGGGGCTACAATGAGCAGTTCTTC.

The J gene is TRBJ2-7, the V gene TRBV20-1; TRBD1 is a possible D gene (5 bases). V was pared by 5 bases and J by 1 base, with 12 bases between. Germline CDR1 reads DFQATT; CDR2 reads SNEGSKA (reference sequence). CDR3 length equals 13 residues. CDR3: CSARQSKSYEQYF. The DNA of the CDR3 is TGCAGTGCTCGACAGTCGAAATCCTACGAGCAGTACTTC.

The genes are TRBV12-3 or TRBV12-4 and TRBJ2-7; TRBD2 agrees at 10 bases. The V and J ends lost 6 bases and 3 bases, in that order; junction bases with no gene match: 8. This CDR3 is built from 15 residues. CDR3 nucleotide sequence: TGTGCCAGCAGCTCGATAGCGGGAGGTTACTACGAGCAGTACTTC. The encoded protein is CASSSIAGGYYEQYF.

This clonotype was seen more than once but under ten times. V usage is TRBV12-3 or TRBV12-4 and J usage is TRBJ2-5; 16 nucleotides match TRBD2. This CDR3 is 17 amino acids long. Unmatched junction bases numbered 7, after V lost 4 bases and J lost 5 bases. CDR3 coding DNA: TGTGCCAGCAGTTGGGGACTAGCGGGAGGGCCAGAGGAGACCCAGTACTTC. Translating gives CASSWGLAGGPEETQYF.

This chain connects TRBV5-5 to TRBJ2-1; TRBD1 matches at 8 bases. The CDR3 is made up of 13 amino acids. V was pared by 8 bases and J by 7 bases, with 8 bases of the junction left unmatched. CDR1 and CDR2 (germline): SGHKS, YYEKEE (reference sequence). The CDR3 DNA follows: TGTGCCAGTGAGGCAGGGGGCAGGAATGAGCAGTTCTTC. Its protein is CASEAGGRNEQFF. The variable domain in full, with the rest retrieved from reference TRBV5-5 and TRBJ2-1, is DAGVTQSPTHLIKTRGQQVTLRCSPISGHKSVSWYQQVLGQGPQFIFQYYEKEERGRGNFPDRFSARQFPNYSSELNVNALLLGDSALYLCASEAGGRNEQFFGPGTRLTVL.

The chain is built from TRBV14 and TRBJ2-3; a possible D gene is TRBD2 (6 bases). The V gene lost 4 bases and the J gene lost 3 bases, with 17 bases spanning the gap. This CDR3 has 16 amino acids. Germline values: CDR1 SGHDN, CDR2 FVKESK. CDR3 residues: CASSPRGGALTDTQYF. The CDR3 region has the DNA TGTGCCAGCAGCCCCCGAGGAGGGGCACTGACAGATACGCAGTATTTT.

The chain joins TRBV7-9 to TRBJ2-2; the match to TRBD1 covers 11 bases. The CDR3 sequence is 15 residues long. Losses at the gene ends were 4 bases for V and 5 bases for J; bases not matched to a gene: 3. Per the germline V gene, CDR1 is SEHNR and CDR2 is FQNEAQ (reference sequence). DNA of the CDR3: TGTGCCAGCAGCTCGGACAGGGGGCCGACCGGGGAGCTGTTTTTT. Its translation: CASSSDRGPTGELFF.

This clonotype was picked up a small number of times. The rearrangement links TRBV5-1 to TRBJ1-1; D ambiguous. The CDR3 is 13 amino acids. Deletions cut 4 bases from V and 2 bases from J, with 9 bases between. Per the germline V gene, CDR1 is SGHRS and CDR2 is YFSETQ. The CDR3 sequence is CASSVDENTEAFF. Written as DNA, the CDR3 is TGCGCCAGCAGCGTCGACGAAAACACTGAAGCTTTCTTT.

This clonotype appeared a few times. This chain links TRBV9 with TRBJ2-2; 8 nucleotides agree with TRBD1. V dropped 3 bases and J dropped 1; count of bases not matched to a gene: 8. CDR1 is SGDLS, CDR2 YYNGEE, per germline. The CDR3 contains 17 residues. CDR3 region: CASSEQPGGLNTGELFF. CDR3 nucleotides: TGTGCCAGCAGCGAACAGCCAGGGGGCTTGAACACCGGGGAGCTGTTTTTT.